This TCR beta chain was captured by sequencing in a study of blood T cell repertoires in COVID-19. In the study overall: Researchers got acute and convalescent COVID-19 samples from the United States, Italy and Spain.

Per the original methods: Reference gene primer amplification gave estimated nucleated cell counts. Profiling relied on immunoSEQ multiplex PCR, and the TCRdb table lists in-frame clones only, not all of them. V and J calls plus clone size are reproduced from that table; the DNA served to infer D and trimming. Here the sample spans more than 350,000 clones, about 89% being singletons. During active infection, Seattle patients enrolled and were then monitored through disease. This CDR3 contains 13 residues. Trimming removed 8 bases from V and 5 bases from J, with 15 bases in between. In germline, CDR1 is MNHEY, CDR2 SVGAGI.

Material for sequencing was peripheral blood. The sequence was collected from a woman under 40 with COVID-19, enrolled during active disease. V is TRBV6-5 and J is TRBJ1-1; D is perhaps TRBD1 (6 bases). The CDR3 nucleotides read TGTGCCAGCGCTACAGGGAGGGAGACTGAAGCTTTCTTT. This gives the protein CASATGRETEAFF.